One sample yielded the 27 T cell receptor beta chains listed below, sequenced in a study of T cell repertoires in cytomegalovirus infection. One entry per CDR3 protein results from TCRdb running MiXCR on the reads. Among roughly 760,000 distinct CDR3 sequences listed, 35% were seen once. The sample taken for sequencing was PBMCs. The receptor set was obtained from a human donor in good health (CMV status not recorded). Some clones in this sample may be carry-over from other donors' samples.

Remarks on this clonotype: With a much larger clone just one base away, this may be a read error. CDR3: CASSLRTGQDYEQSF. CDR3 in DNA: TGTGCCAGCAGCCTTAGGACGGGACAAGACTACGAGCAGTCCTTC. The rearrangement links TRBV7-2 to TRBJ2-7; D is possibly TRBD1 (6 bases). Per germline, CDR1 SGHTA and CDR2 FQGNSA. The CDR3 is 15 residues long.

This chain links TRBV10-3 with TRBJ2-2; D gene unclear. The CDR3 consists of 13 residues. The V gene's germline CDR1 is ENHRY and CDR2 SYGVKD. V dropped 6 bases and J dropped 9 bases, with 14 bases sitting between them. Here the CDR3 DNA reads TGTGCCATCAGCGAACGACATGCCTGGGAGCTGTTTTTT. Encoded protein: CAISERHAWELFF.

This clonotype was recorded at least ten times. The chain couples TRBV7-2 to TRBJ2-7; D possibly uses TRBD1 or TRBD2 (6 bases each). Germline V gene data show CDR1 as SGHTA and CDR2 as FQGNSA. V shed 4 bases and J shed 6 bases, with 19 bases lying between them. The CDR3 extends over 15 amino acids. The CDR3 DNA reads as TGTGCCAGCAGCTCTGTAGCGGCGAGAGGGGGCGAGCAGTACTTC. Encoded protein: CASSSVAARGGEQYF.

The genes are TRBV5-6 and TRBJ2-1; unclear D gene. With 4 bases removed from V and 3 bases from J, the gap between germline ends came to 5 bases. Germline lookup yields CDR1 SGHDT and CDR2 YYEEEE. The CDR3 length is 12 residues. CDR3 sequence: CASSRIYNEQFF. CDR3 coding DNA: TGTGCCAGCAGCAGAATCTACAATGAGCAGTTCTTC.

The CDR3 sequence: CASRTIRSRGANVLTF. CDR3 DNA sequence: TGTGCCAGCCGTACGATAAGGTCCCGGGGGGCCAACGTCCTGACTTTC. The chain is built from TRBV12-3 or TRBV12-4 and TRBJ2-6; D call uncertain. V lost 8 bases to trimming and J lost 4 bases, with 18 bases between them. The CDR3 consists of 16 residues.

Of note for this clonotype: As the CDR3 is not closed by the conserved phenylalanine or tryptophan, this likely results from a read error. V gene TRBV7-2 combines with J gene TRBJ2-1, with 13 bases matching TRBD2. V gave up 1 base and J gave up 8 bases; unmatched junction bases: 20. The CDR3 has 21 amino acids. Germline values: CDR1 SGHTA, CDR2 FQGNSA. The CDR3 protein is CASSLEAGGFTTSGRRHEQFL. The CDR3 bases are TGTGCCAGCAGCTTAGAGGCCGGTGGGTTTACGACTAGCGGGAGGAGACATGAGCAGTTCTTA.

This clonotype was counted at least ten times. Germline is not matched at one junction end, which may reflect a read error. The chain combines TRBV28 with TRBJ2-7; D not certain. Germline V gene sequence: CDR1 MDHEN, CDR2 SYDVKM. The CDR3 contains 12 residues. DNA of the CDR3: TGTGCCAGCAGCTTATTCGGGTACGAGCAGTACTTC. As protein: CASSLFGYEQYF. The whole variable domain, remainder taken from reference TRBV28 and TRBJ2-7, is DVKVTQSSRYLVKRTGEKVFLECVQDMDHENMFWYRQDPGLGLRLIYFSYDVKMKEKGDIPEGYSVSREKKERFSLILESASTNQTSMYLCASSLFGYEQYFGPGTRLTVT.

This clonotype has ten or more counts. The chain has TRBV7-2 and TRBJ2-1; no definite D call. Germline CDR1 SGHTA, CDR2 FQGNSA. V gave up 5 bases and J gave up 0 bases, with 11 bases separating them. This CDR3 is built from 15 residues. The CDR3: CASSLVSLSYNEQFF. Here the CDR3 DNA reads TGTGCCAGCAGCCTCGTATCACTCTCCTACAATGAGCAGTTCTTC.

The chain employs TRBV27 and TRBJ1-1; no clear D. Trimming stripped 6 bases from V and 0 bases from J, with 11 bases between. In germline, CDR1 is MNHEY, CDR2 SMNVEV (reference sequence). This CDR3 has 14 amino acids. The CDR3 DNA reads TGTGCCAGCAGCTCCACAGTTTTGAACACTGAAGCTTTCTTT. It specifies CASSSTVLNTEAFF.

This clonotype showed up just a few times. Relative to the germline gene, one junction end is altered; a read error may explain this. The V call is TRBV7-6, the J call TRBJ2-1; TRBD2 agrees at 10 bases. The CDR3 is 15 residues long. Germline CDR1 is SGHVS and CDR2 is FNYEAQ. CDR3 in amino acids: CASSLLGLAGEEQFF. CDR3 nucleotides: TGTGCTAGCAGCTTACTTGGTCTAGCGGGAGAGGAGCAGTTCTTC.

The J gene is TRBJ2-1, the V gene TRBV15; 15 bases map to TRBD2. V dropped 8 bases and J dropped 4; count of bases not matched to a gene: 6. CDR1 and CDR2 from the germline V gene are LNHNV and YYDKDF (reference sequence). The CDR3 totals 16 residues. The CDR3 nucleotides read TGTGCCACCCGGCCCGGGACTAGCGGGAGGTACAATGAGCAGTTCTTC. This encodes CATRPGTSGRYNEQFF.

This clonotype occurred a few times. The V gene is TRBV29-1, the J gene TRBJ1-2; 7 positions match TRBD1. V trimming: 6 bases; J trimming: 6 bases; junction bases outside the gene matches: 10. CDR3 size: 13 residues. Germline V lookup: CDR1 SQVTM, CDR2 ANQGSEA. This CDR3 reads CSVQRAGGDGYTF. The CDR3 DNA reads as TGCAGCGTCCAACGCGCAGGGGGAGATGGCTACACCTTC.

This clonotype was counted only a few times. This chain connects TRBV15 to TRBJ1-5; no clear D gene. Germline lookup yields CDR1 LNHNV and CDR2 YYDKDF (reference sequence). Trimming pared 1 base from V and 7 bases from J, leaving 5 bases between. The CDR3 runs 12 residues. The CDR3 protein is CATSRGSQPQHF. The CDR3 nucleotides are TGTGCCACCAGCAGAGGATCGCAGCCCCAGCATTTT.

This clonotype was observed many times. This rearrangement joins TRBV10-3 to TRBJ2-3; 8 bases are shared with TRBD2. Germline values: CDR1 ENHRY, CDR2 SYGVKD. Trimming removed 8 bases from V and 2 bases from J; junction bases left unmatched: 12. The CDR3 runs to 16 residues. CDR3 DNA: TGTGCCATCTCCGGTCTAGCGGGTTCTCACACAGATACGCAGTATTTT. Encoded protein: CAISGLAGSHTDTQYF.

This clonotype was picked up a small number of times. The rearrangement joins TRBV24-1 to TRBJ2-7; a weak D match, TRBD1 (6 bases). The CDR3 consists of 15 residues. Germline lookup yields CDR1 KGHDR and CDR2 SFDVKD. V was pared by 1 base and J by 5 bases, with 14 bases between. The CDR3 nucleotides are TGTGCCACCAGTGATTTCAAACAGGGTCGGAACGAGCAGTACTTC. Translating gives CATSDFKQGRNEQYF.

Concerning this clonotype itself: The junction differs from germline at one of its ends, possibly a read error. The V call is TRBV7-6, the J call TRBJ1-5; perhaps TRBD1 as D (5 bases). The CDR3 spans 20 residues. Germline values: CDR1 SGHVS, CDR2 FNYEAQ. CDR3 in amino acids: CASSFSSLPDVRVGDQPQHF. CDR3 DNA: TGTGCTAGCAGCTTTAGTAGCTTACCCGATGTGAGGGTGGGGGATCAGCCCCAGCATTTT.

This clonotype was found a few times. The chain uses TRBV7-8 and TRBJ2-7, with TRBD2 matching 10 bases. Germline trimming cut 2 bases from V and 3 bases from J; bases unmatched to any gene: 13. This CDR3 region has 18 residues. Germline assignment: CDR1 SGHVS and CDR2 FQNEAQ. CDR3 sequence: CASSLNSAGGPRDYEQYF. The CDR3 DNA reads TGTGCCAGCAGCTTAAATTCAGCGGGAGGGCCCCGGGACTACGAGCAGTACTTC.

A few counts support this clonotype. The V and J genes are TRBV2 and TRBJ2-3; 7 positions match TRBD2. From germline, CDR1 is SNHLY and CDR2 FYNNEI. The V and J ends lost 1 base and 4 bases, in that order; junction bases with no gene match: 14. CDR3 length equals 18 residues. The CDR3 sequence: CASSEEGLGGPVPDTQYF. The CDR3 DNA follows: TGTGCCAGCAGTGAAGAGGGGCTGGGAGGGCCGGTACCAGATACGCAGTATTTT.

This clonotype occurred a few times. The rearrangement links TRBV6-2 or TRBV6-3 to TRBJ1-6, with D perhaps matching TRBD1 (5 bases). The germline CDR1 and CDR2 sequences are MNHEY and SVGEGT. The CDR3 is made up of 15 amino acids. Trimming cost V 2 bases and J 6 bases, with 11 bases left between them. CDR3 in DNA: TGTGCCAGCAGTTACCCGGGGCCCCCTAATTCACCCCTCCACTTT. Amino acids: CASSYPGPPNSPLHF.

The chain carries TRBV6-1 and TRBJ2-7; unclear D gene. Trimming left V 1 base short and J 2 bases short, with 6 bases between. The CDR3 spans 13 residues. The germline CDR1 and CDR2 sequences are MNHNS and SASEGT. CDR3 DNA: TGTGCCAGCAGTGAAGAGGGCCCCTACGAGCAGTACTTC. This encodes CASSEEGPYEQYF.

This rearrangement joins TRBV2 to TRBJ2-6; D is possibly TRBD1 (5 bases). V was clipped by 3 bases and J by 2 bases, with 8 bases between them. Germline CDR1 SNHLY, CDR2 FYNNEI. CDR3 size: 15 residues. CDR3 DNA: TGTGCCAGCAGTGAGACCAGGGCTGGGGCCAACGTCCTGACTTTC. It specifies CASSETRAGANVLTF.

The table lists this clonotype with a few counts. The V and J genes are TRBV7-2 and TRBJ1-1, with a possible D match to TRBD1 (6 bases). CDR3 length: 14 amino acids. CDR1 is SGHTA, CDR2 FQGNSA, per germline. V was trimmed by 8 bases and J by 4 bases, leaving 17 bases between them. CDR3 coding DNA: TGTGCCAGCTCTCCAAGGGGGGGAATCACTGAAGCTTTCTTT. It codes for CASSPRGGITEAFF.

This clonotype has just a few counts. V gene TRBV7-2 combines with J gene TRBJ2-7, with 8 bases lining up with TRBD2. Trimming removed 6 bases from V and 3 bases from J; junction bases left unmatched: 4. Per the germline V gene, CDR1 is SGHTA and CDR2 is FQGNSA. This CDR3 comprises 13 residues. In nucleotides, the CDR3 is TGTGCCAGCAGGGGACTAGGGAACTACGAGCAGTACTTC. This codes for CASRGLGNYEQYF. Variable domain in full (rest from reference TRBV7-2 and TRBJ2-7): GAGVSQSPSNKVTEKGKDVELRCDPISGHTALYWYRQSLGQGLEFLIYFQGNSAPDKSGLPSDRFSAERTGGSVSTLTIQRTQQEDSAVYLCASRGLGNYEQYFGPGTRLTVT.

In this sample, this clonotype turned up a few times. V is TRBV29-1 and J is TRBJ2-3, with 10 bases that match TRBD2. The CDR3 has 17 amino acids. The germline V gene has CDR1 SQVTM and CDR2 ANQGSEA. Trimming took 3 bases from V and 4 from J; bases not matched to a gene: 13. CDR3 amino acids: CSVDLPPSGRGPDTQYF. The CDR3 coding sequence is TGCAGCGTTGATTTGCCACCTAGCGGGAGAGGCCCAGATACGCAGTATTTT.

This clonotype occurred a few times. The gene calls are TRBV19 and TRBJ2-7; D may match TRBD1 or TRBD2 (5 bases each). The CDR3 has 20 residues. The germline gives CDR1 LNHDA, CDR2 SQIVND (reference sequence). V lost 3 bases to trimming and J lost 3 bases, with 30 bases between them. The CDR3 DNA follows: TGTGCCAGTAGTATGGAGATAGCAAAATCATCGGGGCCACTCTACTACGAGCAGTACTTC. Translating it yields CASSMEIAKSSGPLYYEQYF.

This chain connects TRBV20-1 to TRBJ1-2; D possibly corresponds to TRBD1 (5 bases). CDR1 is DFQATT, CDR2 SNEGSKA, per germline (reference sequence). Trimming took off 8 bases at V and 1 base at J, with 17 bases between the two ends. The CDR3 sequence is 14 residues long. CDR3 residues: CSTLPGARNYGYTF. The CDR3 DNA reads TGCAGTACCCTCCCCGGGGCTCGTAACTATGGCTACACCTTC.

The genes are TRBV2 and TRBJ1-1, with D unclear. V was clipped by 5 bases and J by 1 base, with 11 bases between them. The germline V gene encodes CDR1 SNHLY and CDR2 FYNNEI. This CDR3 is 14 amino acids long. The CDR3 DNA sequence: TGTGCCAGCAGTCCCTTGAGGGCGAACACTGAAGCTTTCTTT. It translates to CASSPLRANTEAFF.